Listed below are T cell receptor beta chains from one sample, sequenced in a study of early T cells in non-severe SARS-CoV-2 infection. TCRdb re-called the 5' RACE reads through MiXCR, storing one row per CDR3 protein. This sample has some 87,000 distinct CDR3 sequences, with around an eighth found just once. The sequencing input was whole blood. The receptors come from an adult who was a healthcare worker with PCR-confirmed SARS-CoV-2 infection or an uninfected control (not recorded which). CDR3s include the opening cysteine and the closing phenylalanine or tryptophan. Fields, in order: CDR3 DNA, CDR3 protein, D gene, V gene, clone size, J gene. The D gene is left open where the match is weak. Some rows have no size entry. The others give once, few or many, or a class for an expanded clone.

TGTGCCAGCAGCGTAGAAGGGACAGGCCAAGAGACCCAGTACTTC	CASSVEGTGQETQYF	TRBD1	TRBV9	many	TRBJ2-5
TGTGCCAGCAGTTTTTCGTCCGCAACTAATGAAAAACTGTTTTTT	CASSFSSATNEKLFF	NA	TRBV12-3/TRBV12-4	many	TRBJ1-4
TGTGCCAGCTCGGTCGAAGAGACCCAGTACTTC	CASSVEETQYF	NA	TRBV18	NA	TRBJ2-5
TGTGCCAGCTCACCGGACAGGGTACTAGCCAAAAACATTCAGTACTTC	CASSPDRVLAKNIQYF	TRBD1	TRBV18	many	TRBJ2-4
TGCAGTGCCGACCGGGGGGTAACACGGAATGAAAAACTGTTTTTT	CSADRGVTRNEKLFF	NA	TRBV20-1	NA	TRBJ1-4
TGTGCCAGCAGTTTAGCTGGGGACGGTAGTCATGAAAAACTGTTTTTT	CASSLAGDGSHEKLFF	NA	TRBV12-3/TRBV12-4	few	TRBJ1-4
TGTGCCAGCAGCTTTCCCAAACTAGCGGGAGGCCACAATGAGCAGTTCTTC	CASSFPKLAGGHNEQFF	TRBD2	TRBV7-8	many	TRBJ2-1
TGTGCCAGCAGTTCGGGACTAGCGGCTACCGAGCAGTACTTC	CASSSGLAATEQYF	TRBD2	TRBV12-3/TRBV12-4	many	TRBJ2-7
TGTGCCAGCAGTCAAAGAGACGCTCACTCCTACGAGCAGTACTTC	CASSQRDAHSYEQYF	NA	TRBV27	NA	TRBJ2-7
TGTGCCACCAGCACCGGGACGCGATCCTACAATGAGCAGTTCTTC	CATSTGTRSYNEQFF	NA	TRBV15	few	TRBJ2-1
TGTGCCAGCAGCCTCATTAGCGGGAGTGGAAGTGAGCAGTTCTTC	CASSLISGSGSEQFF	TRBD2	TRBV3-1	NA	TRBJ2-1
TGTGCCAGCAGGGATTTTAATTCACCCCTCCACTTT	CASRDFNSPLHF	NA	TRBV28	NA	TRBJ1-6
TGCAGTGCTAGAGCCCCCCAGGTAGCCAAAAACATTCAGTACTTC	CSARAPQVAKNIQYF	NA	TRBV20-1	NA	TRBJ2-4
TGTGCCATAGGTGGAAACACCATATATTTT	CAIGGNTIYF	NA	TRBV15	NA	TRBJ1-3
TGTGCCAGCAGTTTACTAGAGACCCAGTACTTC	CASSLLETQYF	NA	TRBV12-3/TRBV12-4	few	TRBJ2-5
TGTGCCAGCAGTTTAAGACCTTATAATTCACCCCTCCACTTT	CASSLRPYNSPLHF	NA	TRBV28	few	TRBJ1-6
TGTGCCAGCACCCAATGGGAGGGAGGGTCAGTAGAGACCCAGTACTTC	CASTQWEGGSVETQYF	TRBD2	TRBV11-2	NA	TRBJ2-5
TGCAGCGTTGAAGATCTTAGGACTAGCGGGAGGGCCACGCGGAATGAGCAGTTCTTC	CSVEDLRTSGRATRNEQFF	TRBD2	TRBV29-1	few	TRBJ2-1
TGTGCCAGTACCCAGCGGGGGATGGAGCCCCAGCATTTT	CASTQRGMEPQHF	NA	TRBV19	many	TRBJ1-5
TGTGCCAGCAGCTTAGGGCCTTCTGATGAGCAGTTCTTC	CASSLGPSDEQFF	NA	TRBV7-3	NA	TRBJ2-1
TGTGCCAGCGGGGACAGGGGGTTTGGCTACACCTTC	CASGDRGFGYTF	TRBD1	TRBV7-9	many	TRBJ1-2
TGTGCCAGCAGCTTAGGGAACACAGATACGCAGTATTTT	CASSLGNTDTQYF	NA	TRBV13	many	TRBJ2-3
TGTGCCAGCAGCAGGGGATTCGGCTCCTACGAGCAGTACTTC	CASSRGFGSYEQYF	NA	TRBV12-3/TRBV12-4	NA	TRBJ2-7
TGTGCCAGCAAGGACCCCTTATTCGATTATGACATTCAGTACTTC	CASKDPLFDYDIQYF	NA	TRBV6-6	NA	TRBJ2-4
TGTGCCAGCAGCCCAGGGGCAGGGGTCCAGTATGGCTACACCTTC	CASSPGAGVQYGYTF	NA	TRBV7-9	many	TRBJ1-2
TGCGCCAGCAAACAGGGGCCTGGTGTCTACGAGCAGTACTTC	CASKQGPGVYEQYF	TRBD1	TRBV10-2	NA	TRBJ2-7
TGTGCCAGCAGCTTCCGCTCGGGGGTCACAGATACGCAGTATTTT	CASSFRSGVTDTQYF	NA	TRBV9	NA	TRBJ2-3
TGCAGCGTTGAAGATGGCGTAATGAAAACTAGCGGGGAGCACAATGAGCAGTTCTTC	CSVEDGVMKTSGEHNEQFF	TRBD2	TRBV29-1	medium-sized	TRBJ2-1
TGTGCCAGCAGCTTAGCGGAGACAGGGGGTCGGACTGAAGCTTTCTTT	CASSLAETGGRTEAFF	TRBD1	TRBV7-8	NA	TRBJ1-1
TGTGCCAGCGTTCAACAGATGGGGAGGGGAGCTTTCTTT	CASVQQMGRGAFF	NA	TRBV6-6	few	TRBJ1-1
TGTGCCAGCACCTGGACAGGGGGCGACACCGGGGAGCTGTTTTTT	CASTWTGGDTGELFF	TRBD1	TRBV6-5	NA	TRBJ2-2
TGCAGCGTTGTAATGGGGGAGGGGAGCGGCTACACCTTC	CSVVMGEGSGYTF	NA	TRBV29-1	many	TRBJ1-2
TGTGCCAGCAGTCCTAGCCAGGGGGTCTACAATGAGCAGTTCTTC	CASSPSQGVYNEQFF	TRBD1	TRBV6-1	many	TRBJ2-1
TGTGCCAGCAGCATACGGGACAGGGACTACGAGCAGTACTTC	CASSIRDRDYEQYF	TRBD1	TRBV5-5	NA	TRBJ2-7
TGCGCCAGCAGCCCTTGGGCTAGCTCCTACGAGCAGTACTTC	CASSPWASSYEQYF	NA	TRBV5-1	few	TRBJ2-7
TGTGCCAGCAGCAATCCAGCCAATGGCTACACCTTC	CASSNPANGYTF	NA	TRBV21-1	few	TRBJ1-2
TGTGCCAGCAGTTTCGCAGCGGGGGGGGTCACAGATACGCAGTATTTT	CASSFAAGGVTDTQYF	TRBD2	TRBV27	NA	TRBJ2-3
TGCGCCAGCAGCTCCAGGGGGCCCAATGAGCAGTTCTTC	CASSSRGPNEQFF	TRBD1	TRBV5-1	few	TRBJ2-1
TGTGCCAGCAGCCACGTCGGGACGGCTTCCTACGAGCAGTACTTC	CASSHVGTASYEQYF	NA	TRBV4-2	NA	TRBJ2-7
TGTGCCAGCAGCTGGGGACTTGCCTACGAGCAGTACTTC	CASSWGLAYEQYF	NA	TRBV5-5	NA	TRBJ2-7
TGTGCCAGCAGTTACTCGACAGAACGGGAAAAACTGTTTTTT	CASSYSTEREKLFF	NA	TRBV6-6	few	TRBJ1-4
TGTGCCAGCAGGGAGACAGGGCAGGGTACTGAAGCTTTCTTT	CASRETGQGTEAFF	TRBD1	TRBV2	once	TRBJ1-1
TGTGCCAGCAGCCGGACAGGGGCAGATACGCAGTATTTT	CASSRTGADTQYF	TRBD1	TRBV6-2/TRBV6-3	many	TRBJ2-3
TGCAGTGCTAGACAAGATGGCGGCTATGGCTACACCTTC	CSARQDGGYGYTF	NA	TRBV20-1	many	TRBJ1-2
TGTGCCAGCAGTTTATATGGGGGGCGCGGGGACACCATATATTTT	CASSLYGGRGDTIYF	NA	TRBV28	once	TRBJ1-3